Shown below are 15 T cell receptor beta chains from a single sample sequenced in a study of human T cells and chemical hapten exposure. MiXCR, run by TCRdb on the RACE reads, gives a single entry per CDR3 protein. The data contain about 120,000 distinct CDR3 sequences, about 11% of them singletons. The time point denotes: patch test 3, about 24 weeks after DPC sensitization. As for treatment: therapeutic diphenylcyclopropenone sensitization with weekly scalp DPC. The sequenced sample was whole blood, obtained in connection with sensitization to the hapten diphenylcyclopropenone (DPC). Receptor source: a woman aged 50 to 60 with alopecia areata. Some clones in this sample may be carry-over from other donors' samples.

In this sample, this clonotype turned up many times. The rearrangement joins TRBV7-3 to TRBJ2-7, with TRBD1 matching over 7 bases. CDR1 is SGHTA and CDR2 is FQGTGA in the germline V gene. With 1 base clipped from V and 5 bases from J, the junction kept 5 bases outside the gene matches. The CDR3 is 14 amino acids. In nucleotides, the CDR3 is TGTGCCAGCAGCTTAAGTGGAACAGGGGACGAGCAGTACTTC. Protein sequence: CASSLSGTGDEQYF.

The chain joins TRBV2 to TRBJ1-1; no clear D gene. The CDR3 runs to 12 residues. Trimming stripped 3 bases from V and 5 bases from J, with 7 bases between. Germline V lookup: CDR1 SNHLY, CDR2 FYNNEI. The CDR3 loop is CASSDSATEAFF. In DNA, the CDR3 is TGTGCCAGCAGTGACTCTGCGACTGAAGCTTTCTTT.

The chain uses TRBV18 and TRBJ1-1; no clear D gene. The germline V gene has CDR1 KGHSH and CDR2 LQKENI. The V end was cut by 4 bases, the J end by 5 bases, with 14 bases between. The CDR3 covers 14 residues. CDR3 amino acids: CASSQSAMGTEAFF. In DNA, the CDR3 is TGTGCCAGCTCACAATCGGCTATGGGGACTGAAGCTTTCTTT.

This chain connects TRBV7-9 to TRBJ1-2, with a weak D call TRBD1 (5 bases). The CDR3 is made up of 16 amino acids. The germline V gene encodes CDR1 SEHNR and CDR2 FQNEAQ (reference sequence). Trimming removed 5 bases at V and 4 bases at J, with 20 bases between. The CDR3 region has the DNA TGTGCCAGCAGCGATTTGAGAGGGGCCGCGGTCTATGGCTACACCTTC. Amino acids: CASSDLRGAAVYGYTF.

The J gene is TRBJ1-3, the V gene TRBV3-1, with TRBD1 matching 9 bases. Unmatched junction bases numbered 0, after V lost 1 base and J lost 11 bases. Germline V gene data show CDR1 as LGHDT and CDR2 as YNNKEL (reference sequence). This CDR3 is built from 12 residues. The CDR3 here is CASSQGDRAIYF. For the CDR3, the DNA is TGTGCCAGCAGCCAAGGGGACAGGGCCATATATTTT.

The sample holds a few counts of this clonotype. The chain has TRBV5-1 and TRBJ1-1, with 10 bases lining up with TRBD1. The V segment lost 4 bases and the J segment 4 bases; nucleotides outside the gene matches: 4. This CDR3 comprises 14 residues. Germline CDR1 reads SGHRS; CDR2 reads YFSETQ. CDR3 nucleotides: TGCGCCAGCAGCGAAGGACAGGGGGGCACTGAAGCTTTCTTT. Translated, it gives CASSEGQGGTEAFF.

This clonotype was seen a handful of times. This chain links TRBV10-3 with TRBJ2-7; D is unresolved. Trimming left V 6 bases short and J 0 bases short, with 9 bases between. CDR1 ENHRY and CDR2 SYGVKD come from the germline V gene. There are 13 residues in the CDR3. The CDR3 reads CAIREPPSYEQYF. CDR3 in DNA: TGTGCCATCAGAGAGCCTCCCTCCTACGAGCAGTACTTC.

This clonotype was detected many times. The genes are TRBV6-4 and TRBJ2-2; TRBD2 agrees at 11 bases. CDR1 and CDR2 from the germline V gene are MRHNA and SNTAGT. The J segment lost 4 bases and the V segment lost 6 bases, leaving 4 bases of the junction unmatched. This CDR3 has 15 amino acids. CDR3 amino acids: CASSAGTSGTGELFF. The CDR3 nucleotides are TGTGCCAGCAGCGCAGGGACTAGCGGCACCGGGGAGCTGTTTTTT.

The sample holds a few counts of this clonotype. This chain joins TRBV5-1 and TRBJ2-3; the match to TRBD2 covers 10 bases. Germline loops: CDR1 SGHRS, CDR2 YFSETQ. This CDR3 region has 14 residues. V was clipped by 5 bases and J by 5 bases; unmatched bases: 5. The CDR3 bases are TGCGCCAGCAGAGCGGGGGGGCTTGAAGATACGCAGTATTTT. As protein: CASRAGGLEDTQYF.

V gene TRBV28 combines with J gene TRBJ1-3, with D uncertain. Looked up from germline, CDR1 is MDHEN and CDR2 is SYDVKM. Deletions cut 6 bases from V and 5 bases from J, with 14 bases between. The CDR3 covers 14 residues. The CDR3 DNA follows: TGTGCCAGCAGAAAGGAGACCGCGCGAAACACCATATATTTT. Translation gives CASRKETARNTIYF.

This clonotype occurred a few times. The genes are TRBV25-1 and TRBJ2-1; a weak D match, TRBD1 (5 bases). Trimming pared 6 bases from V and 3 bases from J, leaving 9 bases between. This CDR3 spans 13 amino acids. Germline lookup yields CDR1 MGHDK and CDR2 SYGVNS. In DNA, the CDR3 is TGTGCCAGCAGCCAGGGCTACTACAATGAGCAGTTCTTC. This codes for CASSQGYYNEQFF.

The chain has TRBV20-1 and TRBJ1-1; D is unclear. Trimming took off 6 bases at V and 6 bases at J, with 11 bases between the two ends. The CDR3 consists of 11 residues. Germline CDR1 and CDR2: DFQATT and SNEGSKA (reference sequence). CDR3 in DNA: TGCAGTGCCGGACTTGGGGCTGAAGCTTTCTTT. Its translation: CSAGLGAEAFF.

This chain uses TRBV28 with TRBJ2-7; D is uncertain. V dropped 4 bases and J dropped 0 bases, with 13 bases sitting between them. The V gene's germline CDR1 is MDHEN and CDR2 SYDVKM. The CDR3 loop spans 15 amino acids. The CDR3 region has the DNA TGTGCCAGCAGTTCCCCCTCGAGGACCTCCTACGAGCAGTACTTC. Translating gives CASSSPSRTSYEQYF.

This clonotype was recorded at least ten times. The J gene is TRBJ1-5, the V gene TRBV10-3; D is possibly TRBD1 (5 bases). This CDR3 has 14 residues. V lost 2 bases, J lost 2 bases, and 7 bases lay in between. Germline lookup yields CDR1 ENHRY and CDR2 SYGVKD. The DNA for the CDR3 is TGTGCCATCAGTGAGAGGGGAGGCAATCAGCCCCAGCATTTT. Translated: CAISERGGNQPQHF.

This clonotype has more than one count but fewer than ten. The chain is built from TRBV12-3 or TRBV12-4 and TRBJ1-3, with D unresolved. Trimming removed 1 base from V and 4 bases from J, with 8 bases in between. This CDR3 has 14 residues. The CDR3 bases are TGTGCCAGCAGTTTAGAAACCCCCGGAAACACCATATATTTT. Translation gives CASSLETPGNTIYF.